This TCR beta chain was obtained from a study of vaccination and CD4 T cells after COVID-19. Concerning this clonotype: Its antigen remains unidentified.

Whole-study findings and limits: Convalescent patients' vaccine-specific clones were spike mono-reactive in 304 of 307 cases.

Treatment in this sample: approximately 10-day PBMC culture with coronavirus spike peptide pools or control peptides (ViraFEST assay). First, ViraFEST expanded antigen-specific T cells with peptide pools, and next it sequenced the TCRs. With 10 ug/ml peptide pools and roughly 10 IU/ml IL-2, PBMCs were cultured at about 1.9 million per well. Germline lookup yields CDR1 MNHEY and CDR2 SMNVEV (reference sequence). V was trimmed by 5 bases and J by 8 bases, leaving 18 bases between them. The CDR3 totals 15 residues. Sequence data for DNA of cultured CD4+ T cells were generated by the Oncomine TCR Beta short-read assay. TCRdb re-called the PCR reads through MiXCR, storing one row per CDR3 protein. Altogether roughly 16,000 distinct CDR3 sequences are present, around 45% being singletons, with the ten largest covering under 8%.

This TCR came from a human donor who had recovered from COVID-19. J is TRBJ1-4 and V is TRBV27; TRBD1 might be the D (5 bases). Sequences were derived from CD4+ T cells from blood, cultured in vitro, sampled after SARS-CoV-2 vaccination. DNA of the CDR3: TGTGCCAGCAGTCCCGGGGGAGGGCACTACGAAAAACTGTTTTTT. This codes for CASSPGGGHYEKLFF. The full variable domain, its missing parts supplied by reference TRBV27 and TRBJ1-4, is EAQVTQNPRYLITVTGKKLTVTCSQNMNHEYMSWYRQDPGLGLRQIYYSMNVEVTDKGDVPEGYKVSRKEKRNFPLILESPSPNQTSLYFCASSPGGGHYEKLFFGSGTQLSVL.